The 21 T cell receptor beta chains below were found in one sample sequenced in a study of shared clonotypes between healthy human individuals. Assay: immunoSEQ multiplex PCR; the TCRdb copy retains only in-frame clones and omits some. Of 2.3 million or so clones listed, approximately 95% are singletons. Sequencing was done on a sample of naive CD4+ T cells from PBMCs. As to subset: CD45RA+ positively selected. The receptors shown here come from a man aged 18 to 30 in good health. Some clones in this sample may be carry-over from other donors' samples.

This rearrangement joins TRBV5-8 to TRBJ2-3; D gene uncertain. Germline assignment: CDR1 SGHTS and CDR2 YDEGEE. The length of the CDR3 is 11 residues. With 6 bases removed from V and 9 bases from J, the gap between germline ends came to 11 bases. CDR3 DNA sequence: TGTGCCAGCACCCCCCGGCTCACGCAGTATTTT. Its translation is CASTPRLTQYF.

This clone was picked up one time. The chain couples TRBV5-5 to TRBJ2-1; 7 nucleotides line up with TRBD1. The ends lost 7 bases at V and 0 bases at J; junction bases unmatched: 7. Per germline, CDR1 SGHKS and CDR2 YYEKEE (reference sequence). The CDR3 sequence is 15 residues long. The CDR3 reads CASGRDRVSYNEQFF. CDR3 DNA sequence: TGTGCCAGCGGCCGAGACAGGGTCTCCTACAATGAGCAGTTCTTC. The full variable domain, completed using reference TRBV5-5 and TRBJ2-1, is DAGVTQSPTHLIKTRGQQVTLRCSPISGHKSVSWYQQVLGQGPQFIFQYYEKEERGRGNFPDRFSARQFPNYSSELNVNALLLGDSALYLCASGRDRVSYNEQFFGPGTRLTVL.

The chain joins TRBV29-1 to TRBJ2-3, with 7 bases that match TRBD1. CDR1 and CDR2 from the germline V gene are SQVTM and ANQGSEA. This CDR3 is 12 amino acids long. V lost 3 bases, J lost 6 bases, and 3 bases stayed unmatched. CDR3 sequence reads: CSVDQGVDTQYF. In nucleotides, the CDR3 is TGCAGCGTTGATCAGGGGGTGGATACGCAGTATTTT.

The genes are TRBV20-1 and TRBJ2-7; D not certain. This CDR3 has 11 residues. The germline V gene has CDR1 DFQATT and CDR2 SNEGSKA (reference sequence). Trimming stripped 6 bases from V and 4 bases from J, with 10 bases between. This CDR3 is CSAVPEYEQYF. CDR3 coding DNA: TGCAGTGCCGTCCCAGAATACGAGCAGTACTTC.

The chain links TRBV12-1 to TRBJ1-1. TRBV12-1 is given as a pseudogene. The CDR3 totals 17 residues. In DNA form, the CDR3 reads TGTGCCAGCAGCTTTCGTCATAGGGACGCTTTGAACACTGAAGCTTTCTTT. This sequence encodes CASSFRHRDALNTEAFF.

The chain carries TRBV11-2 and TRBJ2-7; D remains ambiguous. The germline V gene encodes CDR1 SGHAT and CDR2 FQNNGV. The V end was cut by 3 bases, the J end by 1 base, with 16 bases between. The CDR3 runs 16 residues. The CDR3 nucleotides read TGTGCCAGCAGCTTTAGTTCAGGCCGAACATCCTACGAGCAGTACTTC. Protein sequence: CASSFSSGRTSYEQYF.

V is TRBV5-1 and J is TRBJ1-1, with 8 bases matching TRBD1. The CDR3 totals 14 residues. Germline lookup yields CDR1 SGHRS and CDR2 YFSETQ. V lost 4 bases, J lost 5 bases, and 7 bases stayed unmatched. The CDR3 here is CASSAGQAETEAFF. The CDR3 DNA is TGCGCCAGCAGCGCGGGACAGGCCGAGACTGAAGCTTTCTTT. Full variable domain (missing parts from reference TRBV5-1 and TRBJ1-1): KAGVTQTPRYLIKTRGQQVTLSCSPISGHRSVSWYQQTPGQGLQFLFEYFSETQRNKGNFPGRFSGRQFSNSRSEMNVSTLELGDSALYLCASSAGQAETEAFFGQGTRLTVV.

This clone was counted a single time. At the DNA level, this CDR3 is encoded by other sequences in the same sample as well. This chain uses TRBV27 with TRBJ1-2; D not resolved. V lost 3 bases, J lost 2 bases, and 7 bases lay in between. CDR1 and CDR2 from the germline V gene are MNHEY and SMNVEV (reference sequence). This CDR3 has 13 residues. DNA for the CDR3: TGTGCCAGCAGTTTTCGCGCCAACTATGGCTACACCTTC. Protein: CASSFRANYGYTF.

This chain uses TRBV2 with TRBJ2-7, with 9 bases identical to TRBD2. Trimming at V came to 4 bases and at J to 3 bases, leaving 16 bases not matched to a gene. This CDR3 has 18 residues. Germline lookup yields CDR1 SNHLY and CDR2 FYNNEI. Here the CDR3 reads CASSGGGALAGKIYEQYF. In nucleotides, the CDR3 is TGTGCCAGCAGTGGGGGAGGGGCTCTAGCGGGGAAGATCTACGAGCAGTACTTC.

V gene TRBV7-2 combines with J gene TRBJ1-5; 8 nucleotides agree with TRBD1. Germline lookup yields CDR1 SGHTA and CDR2 FQGNSA. The CDR3 totals 15 residues. Trimming at V came to 2 bases and at J to 7 bases, leaving 7 bases not matched to a gene. The CDR3 bases are TGTGCCAGCAGCTTAAAAGCAGGGGGCGAGCAGCCCCAGCATTTT. Protein sequence: CASSLKAGGEQPQHF.

The sample holds one count of this clone. V usage is TRBV30 and J usage is TRBJ2-2; D call uncertain. Germline V gene data show CDR1 as GTSNPN and CDR2 as SVGIG (reference sequence). The V gene lost 4 bases and the J gene lost 6 bases, with 0 bases spanning the gap. The CDR3 runs to 9 residues. The CDR3 sequence: CAWTGELFF. For the CDR3, the DNA is TGTGCCTGGACCGGGGAGCTGTTTTTT.

CDR3 amino acids: CASSPRQGMLETQYF. The CDR3 DNA is TGTGCCAGCTCACCACGGCAGGGCATGTTAGAGACCCAGTACTTC. The V and J genes are TRBV18 and TRBJ2-5, with D possibly TRBD1 on 5 matching bases. This CDR3 is built from 15 residues. Germline CDR1 and CDR2: KGHSH and LQKENI. V gave up 1 base and J gave up 4 bases, with 13 bases separating them.

This clone came up once. The genes are TRBV5-5 and TRBJ2-1; 7 bases are shared with TRBD1. Trimming took 4 bases from V and 6 from J; bases not matched to a gene: 4. CDR3 size: 13 residues. The germline CDR1 and CDR2 sequences are SGHKS and YYEKEE (reference sequence). CDR3 DNA sequence: TGTGCCAGCAGCACTACAGGGGTCAATGAGCAGTTCTTC. It codes for CASSTTGVNEQFF.

This rearrangement joins TRBV9 to TRBJ2-1, with a possible D match to TRBD1 (5 bases). Germline V CDR1 and CDR2: SGDLS, YYNGEE. The CDR3 extends over 16 amino acids. V was cut by 0 bases and J by 8 bases, with 18 bases left in between. CDR3 bases: TGTGCCAGCAGCGTAGGTTGGGGCGGCAGTGGCCATGAGCAGTTCTTC. This codes for CASSVGWGGSGHEQFF. The whole variable domain, filled in from reference TRBV9 and TRBJ2-1, reads DSGVTQTPKHLITATGQRVTLRCSPRSGDLSVYWYQQSLDQGLQFLIQYYNGEERAKGNILERFSAQQFPDLHSELNLSSLELGDSALYFCASSVGWGGSGHEQFFGPGTRLTVL.

Only one count was recorded for this clone. The chain employs TRBV29-1 and TRBJ2-1, with D perhaps TRBD1 (6 bases). Trimming pared 5 bases from V and 3 bases from J, leaving 14 bases between. The CDR3 is made up of 14 amino acids. Looked up from germline, CDR1 is SQVTM and CDR2 is ANQGSEA. CDR3 in amino acids: CSVLRGHLYNEQFF. The CDR3 nucleotides are TGCAGCGTTTTAAGGGGACACCTCTACAATGAGCAGTTCTTC.

This clone was detected only once. The chain links TRBV27 to TRBJ2-1; no clear D gene. This CDR3 is 18 amino acids long. V gave up 4 bases and J gave up 4 bases, with 23 bases separating them. The germline CDR1 and CDR2 sequences are MNHEY and SMNVEV (reference sequence). The CDR3 DNA reads TGTGCCAGCAGTTCCAAAAACGGACCTCTCTTGGGGTACAATGAGCAGTTCTTC. Translated, it gives CASSSKNGPLLGYNEQFF.

CDR3: CASNDQGGTEAFF. CDR3 in DNA: TGCGCCAGCAACGACCAGGGGGGCACTGAAGCTTTCTTT. The rearrangement joins TRBV5-1 to TRBJ1-1, with 7 bases matching TRBD1. Germline CDR1 is SGHRS and CDR2 is YFSETQ. This CDR3 has 13 amino acids. J was trimmed by 4 bases and V by 6 bases; bases with no gene match: 6.

This clone appeared a single time. The chain combines TRBV2 with TRBJ2-1, with 9 bases identical to TRBD2. The CDR3 consists of 14 residues. After removal of 4 bases from V and 10 bases from J, the junction contained 8 bases not matched to a gene. Germline lookup yields CDR1 SNHLY and CDR2 FYNNEI. CDR3 loop: CASSGIAGVGEQFF. The CDR3 DNA reads TGTGCCAGCAGTGGAATAGCGGGAGTAGGGGAGCAGTTCTTC. The complete variable domain, with remaining parts taken from reference TRBV2 and TRBJ2-1, reads EPEVTQTPSHQVTQMGQEVILRCVPISNHLYFYWYRQILGQKVEFLVSFYNNEISEKSEIFDDQFSVERPDGSNFTLKIRSTKLEDSAMYFCASSGIAGVGEQFFGPGTRLTVL.

This clone was found once. The genes are TRBV6-5 and TRBJ2-5; TRBD2 matches at 10 bases. Germline assignment: CDR1 MNHEY and CDR2 SVGAGI. The CDR3 covers 16 residues. V lost 0 bases, J lost 2 bases, and 3 bases stayed unmatched. The CDR3 DNA is TGTGCCAGCAGTTACTCTTCTAGCGGGGGTCAAGAGACCCAGTACTTC. Its protein product is CASSYSSSGGQETQYF.

As concerns this clone: Additional DNA sequences in this sample encode the identical CDR3. The CDR3 loop is CASSPRTGNSGANVLTF. The DNA of the CDR3 is TGTGCCAGTAGTCCACGGACGGGGAACTCTGGGGCCAACGTCCTGACTTTC. The chain combines TRBV19 with TRBJ2-6; tentatively, D is TRBD2 (5 bases). Deletions cut 5 bases from V and 0 bases from J, with 14 bases between. The germline CDR1 and CDR2 sequences are LNHDA and SQIVND (reference sequence). CDR3 length: 17 residues.

This clone was found once. The chain joins TRBV15 to TRBJ1-2, with TRBD1 as a possible D gene (6 bases). This CDR3 has 14 amino acids. Looked up from germline, CDR1 is LNHNV and CDR2 is YYDKDF (reference sequence). Trimming cost V 1 base and J 6 bases, with 12 bases left between them. CDR3 amino acids: CATSRVEGGNGYTF. CDR3 nucleotide sequence: TGTGCCACCAGCAGAGTTGAGGGGGGGAATGGCTACACCTTC.